Presented here are 25 T cell receptor beta chains from one specimen sequenced in a study of blood T cell repertoires in COVID-19. Profiled with immunoSEQ multiplex PCR; TCRdb holds only in-frame clones, not every one. The data hold over 200,000 clones, with more than 85% observed a single time. Sequenced input: peripheral blood. Receptor source: a man aged 40-49 years with active or convalescent COVID-19.

The chain is built from TRBV28 and TRBJ2-7; D remains ambiguous. Per germline, CDR1 MDHEN and CDR2 SYDVKM. CDR3 length: 12 residues. Trimming took 1 base from V and 4 from J, leaving 5 bases between them. The CDR3 coding sequence is TGTGCCAGCAGTTTATACTCTTACGAGCAGTACTTC. As protein: CASSLYSYEQYF.

There are a few counts of this clone. For the CDR3, the DNA is TGTGCCAGTAGTATCTCCGGGACAAATAACTATGGCTACACCTTC. Protein product: CASSISGTNNYGYTF. The rearrangement uses TRBV19 and TRBJ1-2; perhaps TRBD1 as D (6 bases). Trimming cost V 3 bases and J 1 base, with 12 bases left between them. The CDR3 extends over 15 amino acids. From germline, CDR1 is LNHDA and CDR2 SQIVND (reference sequence).

This clone came up once. This chain connects TRBV28 to TRBJ2-7, with 12 bases fitting TRBD2. Germline V lookup: CDR1 MDHEN, CDR2 SYDVKM. The CDR3 sequence is 15 residues long. V lost 2 bases to trimming and J lost 9 bases; unmatched junction nucleotides: 8. Here the CDR3 reads CASSLGTSGRKGQYF. CDR3 bases: TGTGCCAGCAGTTTAGGGACTAGCGGGCGCAAGGGGCAGTACTTC.

The rearrangement joins TRBV5-4 to TRBJ2-5; 9 bases align to TRBD1. The CDR3 covers 16 residues. V gave up 4 bases and J gave up 5 bases; unmatched junction bases: 12. Germline CDR1 and CDR2: SGHNT and YYREEE (reference sequence). CDR3 loop: CASSTSPGTGFETQYF. The CDR3 DNA follows: TGTGCCAGCAGCACTTCCCCCGGGACAGGGTTCGAGACCCAGTACTTC. Looking up the rest from reference TRBV5-4 and TRBJ2-5 gives the full variable domain: ETGVTQSPTHLIKTRGQQVTLRCSSQSGHNTVSWYQQALGQGPQFIFQYYREEENGRGNFPPRFSGLQFPNYSSELNVNALELDDSALYLCASSTSPGTGFETQYFGPGTRLLVL.

This rearrangement joins TRBV5-1 to TRBJ1-1; the match to TRBD1 covers 9 bases. The CDR3 loop spans 15 amino acids. Germline CDR1 SGHRS, CDR2 YFSETQ. The V segment lost 4 bases and the J segment 1 base; nucleotides outside the gene matches: 5. The CDR3 DNA sequence: TGCGCCAGCAGCCTACGGACAGGGGAGAACACTGAAGCTTTCTTT. As protein: CASSLRTGENTEAFF.

The chain has TRBV2 and TRBJ1-2; tentative D call: TRBD1 (5 bases). The CDR3 contains 11 residues. V shed 3 bases and J shed 8 bases, with 7 bases lying between them. The germline CDR1 and CDR2 sequences are SNHLY and FYNNEI. CDR3 residues: CASSEEGGYTF. In DNA form, the CDR3 reads TGTGCCAGCAGTGAGGAGGGGGGCTACACCTTC.

This chain joins TRBV14 and TRBJ1-5, with D possibly TRBD1 on 5 matching bases. Germline CDR1 reads SGHDN; CDR2 reads FVKESK. Trimming removed 6 bases at V and 4 bases at J, with 10 bases between. This CDR3 contains 13 residues. CDR3 nucleotide sequence: TGTGCCAGCAGTAAACGGGGGAATCAGCCCCAGCATTTT. Protein: CASSKRGNQPQHF.

The CDR3 coding sequence is TGTGCCATCACTCCCGGGGTTCACCCTCAAGAGACCCAGTACTTC. Its protein product is CAITPGVHPQETQYF. V is TRBV10-3 and J is TRBJ2-5; TRBD2 might be the D (5 bases). This CDR3 region has 15 residues. Germline CDR1 is ENHRY and CDR2 is SYGVKD. The V end was cut by 7 bases, the J end by 2 bases, with 17 bases between.

The V gene is TRBV11-2, the J gene TRBJ1-1; TRBD1 matches at 9 bases. The CDR3 loop spans 14 amino acids. CDR1 SGHAT and CDR2 FQNNGV come from the germline V gene. V was clipped by 5 bases and J by 4 bases; unmatched bases: 5. The CDR3 loop is CASSVQGAVTEAFF. In DNA form, the CDR3 reads TGTGCCAGCAGCGTACAGGGGGCGGTCACTGAAGCTTTCTTT.

The chain has TRBV27 and TRBJ2-3; 12 bases agree with TRBD2. V lost 3 bases, J lost 2 bases, and 6 bases stayed unmatched. This CDR3 has 17 amino acids. Germline V lookup: CDR1 MNHEY, CDR2 SMNVEV (reference sequence). CDR3: CASSLRGLAGSTDTQYF. CDR3 in DNA: TGTGCCAGCAGTTTGAGGGGACTAGCGGGTTCCACAGATACGCAGTATTTT.

The rearrangement links TRBV5-6 to TRBJ1-1; D is ambiguous. Germline CDR1 reads SGHDT; CDR2 reads YYEEEE. V was pared by 0 bases and J by 1 base, with 4 bases between. The CDR3 has 13 amino acids. The CDR3: CASSLERNTEAFF. CDR3 bases: TGTGCCAGCAGCTTGGAGCGGAACACTGAAGCTTTCTTT.

This clone showed up just once. The gene calls are TRBV27 and TRBJ2-3; possible D gene TRBD1, 6 bases. Germline CDR1 and CDR2: MNHEY and SMNVEV (reference sequence). The CDR3 extends over 15 amino acids. V shed 2 bases and J shed 2 bases, with 11 bases lying between them. The CDR3 loop is CASSLKQGTTDTQYF. CDR3 in DNA: TGTGCCAGCAGTTTAAAGCAGGGGACCACAGATACGCAGTATTTT.

The rearrangement uses TRBV28 and TRBJ1-1, with 8 bases fitting TRBD1. Trimming cost V 4 bases and J 7 bases; bases outside gene matches: 14. Germline V gives CDR1 MDHEN, CDR2 SYDVKM. The CDR3 contains 16 residues. DNA for the CDR3: TGTGCCAGCAGTTCACCGGGACAGGCCCCTCGGAGTGAAGCTTTCTTT. Protein product: CASSSPGQAPRSEAFF.

The chain carries TRBV18 and TRBJ2-2; D perhaps matches TRBD1 (5 bases). Per germline, CDR1 KGHSH and CDR2 LQKENI. The CDR3 runs 16 residues. V dropped 2 bases and J dropped 2 bases, with 12 bases sitting between them. The CDR3 loop reads CASSPGRAINTGELFF. CDR3 DNA: TGTGCCAGCTCACCAGGCAGGGCAATTAACACCGGGGAGCTGTTTTTT.

This rearrangement joins TRBV6-5 to TRBJ1-3, with 9 positions matching TRBD1. With 5 bases clipped from V and 2 bases from J, the junction kept 4 bases outside the gene matches. Germline V CDR1 and CDR2: MNHEY, SVGAGI. The CDR3 length is 15 residues. CDR3 amino acids: CASSPDRGAGNTIYF. CDR3 bases: TGTGCCAGCAGTCCAGACAGGGGGGCTGGAAACACCATATATTTT.

This chain connects TRBV27 to TRBJ2-5; D is unresolved. CDR1 is MNHEY, CDR2 SMNVEV, per germline (reference sequence). Trimming cost V 7 bases and J 3 bases, with 12 bases left between them. The CDR3 is 13 residues long. Here the CDR3 reads CASTTTGEETQYF. The CDR3 DNA reads as TGTGCCAGCACCACGACTGGAGAAGAGACCCAGTACTTC.

The V gene is TRBV18, the J gene TRBJ2-7; TRBD2 matches at 8 bases. The CDR3 has 14 residues. Looked up from germline, CDR1 is KGHSH and CDR2 is LQKENI. The J segment lost 3 bases and the V segment lost 2 bases, leaving 3 bases of the junction unmatched. CDR3: CASSPGAGVYEQYF. The CDR3 DNA reads TGTGCCAGCTCACCAGGAGCGGGAGTCTACGAGCAGTACTTC.

V gene TRBV28 combines with J gene TRBJ2-1; D is possibly TRBD2 (5 bases). CDR3 size: 15 residues. V lost 3 bases and J lost 5, with 14 bases in between. The germline V gene has CDR1 MDHEN and CDR2 SYDVKM. CDR3 coding DNA: TGTGCCAGCAGTTTGGGTGGGAGTAGTAACAATGAGCAGTTCTTC. It codes for CASSLGGSSNNEQFF.

The table lists this clone with many counts. The chain joins TRBV28 to TRBJ1-2, with D perhaps matching TRBD1 (6 bases). This CDR3 has 14 amino acids. The V gene lost 5 bases and the J gene lost 4 bases, with 14 bases spanning the gap. Germline loops: CDR1 MDHEN, CDR2 SYDVKM. This CDR3 is CASSLDSPIYGYTF. CDR3 DNA sequence: TGTGCCAGCAGTCTGGACAGTCCGATCTATGGCTACACCTTC.

The chain uses TRBV28 and TRBJ2-7; 7 bases align to TRBD1. This CDR3 spans 17 amino acids. Germline lookup yields CDR1 MDHEN and CDR2 SYDVKM. J was trimmed by 1 base and V by 1 base; bases with no gene match: 10. CDR3 nucleotides: TGTGCCAGCAGTTTATTTATAGTACGGGACAGTTCCTACGAGCAGTACTTC. Protein sequence: CASSLFIVRDSSYEQYF.

The V gene is TRBV5-4, the J gene TRBJ1-2; D possibly corresponds to TRBD1 (6 bases). The CDR3 is made up of 15 amino acids. V dropped 1 base and J dropped 3 bases, with 13 bases sitting between them. Germline CDR1 SGHNT, CDR2 YYREEE (reference sequence). The CDR3, as DNA: TGTGCCAGCAGCTTGTCGCCAGGGGAGCACTATGGCTACACCTTC. The encoded protein is CASSLSPGEHYGYTF.

The chain recombines TRBV28 with TRBJ1-6; D may be TRBD1 (6 bases). Per the germline V gene, CDR1 is MDHEN and CDR2 is SYDVKM. V lost 6 bases and J 8 bases, leaving 17 bases between the germline ends. This CDR3 has 15 residues. CDR3: CASSYKLGAYSPLHF. The CDR3 bases are TGTGCCAGCAGCTACAAATTGGGGGCATATTCACCCCTCCACTTT.

This sequence joins TRBV6-5 and TRBJ1-6; D perhaps matches TRBD1 (5 bases). Trimming removed 6 bases at V and 14 bases at J, with 17 bases between. Germline V gene sequence: CDR1 MNHEY, CDR2 SVGAGI. The length of the CDR3 is 13 residues. CDR3 DNA: TGTGCCAGCAGACCCCCGGGGGTACTGACCCTCCACTTT. Amino acids: CASRPPGVLTLHF.

The V call is TRBV10-2, the J call TRBJ1-4; unclear D gene. The germline gives CDR1 WSHSY, CDR2 SAAADI. This CDR3 has 14 residues. V lost 5 bases and J lost 8, with 15 bases in between. CDR3 sequence: CASSPRALDEKLFF. DNA for the CDR3: TGCGCCAGCAGTCCCCGGGCACTAGACGAAAAACTGTTTTTT.

The J gene is TRBJ1-3, the V gene TRBV4-1; TRBD1 matches at 7 bases. The CDR3 contains 15 residues. In germline, CDR1 is MGHRA, CDR2 YSYEKL. With V trimmed by 2 bases and J by 8 bases, 9 bases remained unmatched. The CDR3 here is CASSQPREGAHTIYF. Written as DNA, the CDR3 is TGCGCCAGCAGCCAACCTAGAGAGGGGGCACACACCATATATTTT.